Sequencing of this T cell receptor (beta chain) was carried out in a study of blood T cell repertoires in COVID-19. Overall study: PBMCs, B-cell-depleted T cells, or T cells provided the cDNA or gDNA that made up the material.

Method: immunoSEQ multiplex PCR; TCRdb's copy keeps in-frame clones and lacks some. The sample carries around 100,000 clones, more than 80% recorded once. The receptor's source is a man older than 75 with COVID-19, enrolled during active disease. Sequenced sample: peripheral blood.

The CDR3 nucleotides are TGTGCCAGCAGCTTAGATAGTAGCGGGGTCTTGACCGCGAACACCGGGGAGCTGTTTTTT. Its protein product is CASSLDSSGVLTANTGELFF. The rearrangement links TRBV11-2 to TRBJ2-2; 8 positions agree with TRBD2. The germline CDR1 and CDR2 sequences are SGHAT and FQNNGV. CDR3 size: 20 residues. V dropped 0 bases and J dropped 0; count of bases not matched to a gene: 12.